A single sample is the source of the 20 T cell receptor beta chains below, sequenced in a study of T-cell reconstitution after alpha-beta-depleted transplantation in children. The TCRbeta library was prepared with unique molecular identifiers. TCRdb redid the calling of the PCR reads with MiXCR, one entry per CDR3 protein. The sample lists approximately 250,000 distinct CDR3 sequences, about 26% occurring once. Material: PBMCs, obtained before TCRalphabeta/CD19-depleted stem cell transplant. These receptors were obtained from a girl aged 2 to 9 with Fanconi anemia, due to receive a stem cell transplant.

This clonotype was seen a handful of times. The chain couples TRBV12-3 or TRBV12-4 to TRBJ2-7; 7 bases align to TRBD2. The CDR3 covers 16 residues. J lost 2 bases, V lost 2 bases, and 9 bases had no gene match. CDR3 in DNA: TGTGCCAGCAGTTTACCCAGACTAGCCCCTACCTACGAGCAGTACTTC. The encoded protein is CASSLPRLAPTYEQYF.

This clonotype has ten or more counts. The chain employs TRBV29-1 and TRBJ2-3; no clear D gene. The germline V gene has CDR1 SQVTM and CDR2 ANQGSEA. V lost 3 bases to trimming and J lost 6 bases, with 7 bases between them. This CDR3 spans 11 amino acids. This CDR3 reads CSVEGFDTQYF. CDR3 bases: TGCAGCGTTGAGGGGTTCGATACGCAGTATTTT.

Ten or more counts support this clonotype. V gene TRBV15 combines with J gene TRBJ1-2; D is unresolved. CDR3 length: 13 residues. CDR1 LNHNV and CDR2 YYDKDF come from the germline V gene (reference sequence). Trimming left V 1 base short and J 5 bases short, with 8 bases between. The CDR3 nucleotides are TGTGCCACCAGCAGAGTATCCTCGTATGGCTACACCTTC. It translates to CATSRVSSYGYTF.

Only a few counts were recorded for this clonotype. This rearrangement joins TRBV7-8 to TRBJ2-1, with D perhaps given as TRBD1 or TRBD2 (5 bases each). This CDR3 has 17 residues. Trimming pared 5 bases from V and 5 bases from J, leaving 22 bases between. Germline V gene sequence: CDR1 SGHVS, CDR2 FQNEAQ. Here the CDR3 reads CASSQRWGIKGNNEQFF. The CDR3 DNA is TGTGCCAGCAGCCAACGATGGGGGATAAAGGGTAACAATGAGCAGTTCTTC.

This clonotype was seen only a few times. The genes are TRBV6-9 and TRBJ2-7; 11 bases align to TRBD2. The J segment lost 4 bases and the V segment lost 0 bases, leaving 2 bases of the junction unmatched. The CDR3 length is 15 residues. The germline gives CDR1 MNHGY, CDR2 SVAAGI. The CDR3 here is CASSYSTSGEYEQYF. CDR3 sequence (DNA): TGTGCCAGCAGTTATTCGACTAGCGGGGAGTACGAGCAGTACTTC.

In this sample, this clonotype turned up many times. The chain recombines TRBV12-3 or TRBV12-4 with TRBJ2-2; the match to TRBD1 covers 8 bases. This CDR3 comprises 15 residues. The J segment lost 4 bases and the V segment lost 5 bases, leaving 6 bases of the junction unmatched. The CDR3 DNA sequence: TGTGCCAGCAGTCCCCCAACAGGGGGCACCGGGGAGCTGTTTTTT. Protein product: CASSPPTGGTGELFF.

This chain's CDR3 is CASSVLGVEQFF. CDR3 nucleotide sequence: TGTGCCAGCAGTGTTTTAGGGGTTGAGCAGTTCTTC. The genes are TRBV2 and TRBJ2-1; a weak D match, TRBD1 (5 bases). The CDR3 is 12 amino acids. Germline V CDR1 and CDR2: SNHLY, FYNNEI. The V end was cut by 4 bases, the J end by 9 bases, with 10 bases between.

The sample holds many counts of this clonotype. The chain is built from TRBV29-1 and TRBJ2-5; 11 nucleotides match TRBD2. The CDR3 loop spans 14 amino acids. Looked up from germline, CDR1 is SQVTM and CDR2 is ANQGSEA. Unmatched junction bases numbered 8, after V lost 5 bases and J lost 6 bases. The CDR3 DNA is TGCAGCGTTTCTACTAGCGGGAGTGGAAAGACCCAGTACTTC. This encodes CSVSTSGSGKTQYF.

This clonotype was detected only a few times. The chain is built from TRBV7-8 and TRBJ2-7; no definite D call. V was cut by 5 bases and J by 1 base, with 12 bases left in between. The germline V gene has CDR1 SGHVS and CDR2 FQNEAQ. The CDR3 is 14 amino acids. In nucleotides, the CDR3 is TGTGCCAGCAGCCTATCAACTCCATCCTACGAGCAGTACTTC. This sequence encodes CASSLSTPSYEQYF.

This clonotype was seen a few times. This rearrangement joins TRBV20-1 to TRBJ1-6; 9 nucleotides agree with TRBD1. The CDR3 has 15 residues. From germline, CDR1 is DFQATT and CDR2 SNEGSKA (reference sequence). V lost 2 bases to trimming and J lost 7 bases; unmatched junction nucleotides: 6. The CDR3 reads CSARPGQGVNSPLHF. CDR3 DNA sequence: TGCAGTGCTAGACCGGGACAGGGCGTGAATTCACCCCTCCACTTT.

This chain uses TRBV28 with TRBJ2-7; 10 nucleotides agree with TRBD2. This CDR3 region has 15 residues. From germline, CDR1 is MDHEN and CDR2 SYDVKM. V trimming: 10 bases; J trimming: 0 bases; junction bases outside the gene matches: 9. In nucleotides, the CDR3 is TGTGCCACAGAATCTAGCGGGAGAAGCTCCTACGAGCAGTACTTC. Amino acids: CATESSGRSSYEQYF. Looking up the rest from reference TRBV28 and TRBJ2-7 gives the full variable domain: DVKVTQSSRYLVKRTGEKVFLECVQDMDHENMFWYRQDPGLGLRLIYFSYDVKMKEKGDIPEGYSVSREKKERFSLILESASTNQTSMYLCATESSGRSSYEQYFGPGTRLTVT.

This chain links TRBV5-1 with TRBJ2-4; 7 nucleotides line up with TRBD1. After removal of 6 bases from V and 6 bases from J, the junction contained 9 bases not matched to a gene. There are 14 residues in the CDR3. Germline-derived CDR1 and CDR2 are SGHRS and YFSETQ. For the CDR3, the DNA is TGCGCCAGCACGCAACAGGGGCCGGGAAACATTCAGTACTTC. This sequence encodes CASTQQGPGNIQYF.

This clonotype has just one count. This chain joins TRBV20-1 and TRBJ2-1, with 14 nucleotides matching TRBD2. Germline V gene sequence: CDR1 DFQATT, CDR2 SNEGSKA (reference sequence). The CDR3 extends over 14 amino acids. V was clipped by 4 bases and J by 16 bases; unmatched bases: 12. The CDR3 loop reads CSAKFPGLAGVSFF. The CDR3 DNA sequence: TGCAGTGCTAAGTTCCCGGGACTAGCGGGAGTTAGTTTCTTC.

This clonotype was counted many times. The chain joins TRBV7-8 to TRBJ2-7, with TRBD2 matching over 10 bases. Losses at the gene ends were 10 bases for V and 3 bases for J; bases not matched to a gene: 15. The CDR3 loop spans 16 amino acids. Germline V gene lookup returns CDR1 SGHVS and CDR2 FQNEAQ. CDR3 DNA: TGTGCCACCGCGACACTCACGACTAGCGGGTTCTACGAGCAGTACTTC. Protein product: CATATLTTSGFYEQYF.

This clonotype came up a few times. CDR3 protein: CASSRTSGNSPDTQYF. In DNA, the CDR3 is TGTGCCAGCTCACGGACTAGCGGGAATAGTCCAGATACGCAGTATTTT. This chain links TRBV18 with TRBJ2-3; 12 bases fit TRBD2. Losses at the gene ends were 4 bases for V and 4 bases for J; bases not matched to a gene: 6. There are 16 residues in the CDR3. Germline V CDR1 and CDR2: KGHSH, LQKENI.

The rearrangement joins TRBV29-1 to TRBJ1-5, with D perhaps matching TRBD1 (6 bases). Trimming removed 4 bases from V and 5 bases from J, with 12 bases in between. Germline CDR1 is SQVTM and CDR2 is ANQGSEA. The CDR3 spans 13 residues. The CDR3 coding sequence is TGCAGCGTTGTGACAGGCGATTATCAGCCCCAGCATTTT. Its protein is CSVVTGDYQPQHF.

The chain links TRBV9 to TRBJ1-5, with TRBD1 matching 10 bases. J lost 6 bases, V lost 2 bases, and 2 bases had no gene match. CDR1 is SGDLS and CDR2 is YYNGEE in the germline V gene. The CDR3 spans 14 residues. CDR3 residues: CASSVRDRGQPQHF. The CDR3 DNA is TGTGCCAGCAGCGTCCGGGACAGGGGTCAGCCCCAGCATTTT.

V gene TRBV20-1 combines with J gene TRBJ2-1, with 8 bases matching TRBD2. The CDR3 sequence is 15 residues long. The V gene's germline CDR1 is DFQATT and CDR2 SNEGSKA (reference sequence). Trimming at V came to 1 base and at J to 4 bases, leaving 6 bases not matched to a gene. CDR3 residues: CSARGGRRTYNEQFF. CDR3 bases: TGCAGTGCTAGAGGCGGGAGGAGGACATACAATGAGCAGTTCTTC.

There are many counts of this clonotype. The chain carries TRBV29-1 and TRBJ2-6; possible D gene TRBD1, 8 bases. CDR3 size: 17 residues. Trimming took off 3 bases at V and 0 bases at J, with 15 bases between the two ends. Germline values: CDR1 SQVTM, CDR2 ANQGSEA. CDR3 in DNA: TGCAGCGTTGAGAACAGGGGGGGGTCCTCTGGGGCCAACGTCCTGACTTTC. Its protein product is CSVENRGGSSGANVLTF.

The chain joins TRBV7-3 to TRBJ1-1; D is perhaps TRBD1 (5 bases). Germline CDR1 and CDR2: SGHTA and FQGTGA. Trimming left V 5 bases short and J 4 bases short, with 14 bases between. The length of the CDR3 is 14 residues. The CDR3 sequence is CASSLQGGTTEAFF. The CDR3 region has the DNA TGTGCCAGCAGCCTCCAGGGCGGGACCACTGAAGCTTTCTTT.